This entry is about one T cell receptor (beta chain). These data belong to a study of control samples from healthy donors and cancer patients. Only in-frame clones appear in the TCRdb table, and some are missing; sequencing was by immunoSEQ multiplex PCR. Found here are tens of thousands of clones, 95% of them singletons; the top ten hold 2% to 3%. The V gene's germline CDR1 is LGHNT and CDR2 FRNRAP. Trimming removed 5 bases from V and 3 bases from J; junction bases left unmatched: 6. This CDR3 comprises 15 residues. Sequencing was done on a sample of blood. V usage is TRBV12-5 and J usage is TRBJ1-4, with TRBD1 identical over 7 bases. This clonotype was sampled from a man under 40 in good health. The CDR3 sequence: CASGRPGQPNEKLFF. The CDR3 DNA sequence: TGTGCTAGTGGTCGACCGGGACAGCCTAATGAAAAACTGTTTTTT. The full variable domain, in which reference TRBV12-5 and TRBJ1-4 provide the parts outside the CDR3, is DARVTQTPRHKVTEMGQEVTMRCQPILGHNTVFWYRQTMMQGLELLAYFRNRAPLDDSGMPKDRFSAEMPDATLATLKIQPSEPRDSAVYFCASGRPGQPNEKLFFGSGTQLSVL.